What follows are 24 T cell receptor beta chains derived from one specimen sequenced in a study of CD4 T cells in relation to SARS-CoV-2 and coronaviruses. CD4+ T cells from unexposed donors were obtained before the COVID-19 pandemic (2011-2018). The cells were cultured for under twelve days before CD4+ T cells were isolated. Produced via immunoSEQ multiplex PCR; TCRdb's table is partial and in-frame only. The sample lists 20,000 to 25,000 clones, around 74% seen once, with 9.5% to 15% in the top ten. No antigens are known for them. Sequenced material: CD4+ T cells from PBMCs, cultured in vitro. These receptors all stem from a human donor in good health.

The chain combines TRBV5-1 with TRBJ1-1; D may be TRBD1 (6 bases). With 3 bases removed from V and 5 bases from J, the gap between germline ends came to 14 bases. The CDR3 length is 14 residues. The germline V gene encodes CDR1 SGHRS and CDR2 YFSETQ. Here the CDR3 DNA reads TGCGCCAGCAGCTCAGTAGGGGGGGGGACTGAAGCTTTCTTT. This encodes CASSSVGGGTEAFF.

V gene TRBV11-2 combines with J gene TRBJ2-1, with TRBD2 matching over 11 bases. Germline CDR1 reads SGHAT; CDR2 reads FQNNGV. Trimming cost V 5 bases and J 6 bases; bases outside gene matches: 3. This CDR3 region has 14 residues. CDR3 amino acids: CASSISGRANEQFF. CDR3 DNA sequence: TGTGCCAGCAGCATTAGCGGGAGGGCCAATGAGCAGTTCTTC.

The chain is built from TRBV18 and TRBJ2-1; D might be TRBD2 (6 bases). Per the germline V gene, CDR1 is KGHSH and CDR2 is LQKENI. Trimming shortened V by 2 bases and J by 3 bases, and 14 bases separated the two germline ends. The CDR3 is 16 residues long. As DNA, the CDR3 is TGTGCCAGCTCACCAGGAGTTGCCGGGGGCTACAATGAGCAGTTCTTC. This gives the protein CASSPGVAGGYNEQFF.

In its sample, this clone was seen once. V is TRBV11-2 and J is TRBJ1-1; possibly TRBD1 for D (6 bases). Germline-derived CDR1 and CDR2 are SGHAT and FQNNGV. V dropped 2 bases and J dropped 1 base, with 14 bases sitting between them. The CDR3 extends over 16 amino acids. The CDR3: CASSLLSGERNTEAFF. In nucleotides, the CDR3 is TGTGCCAGCAGCTTATTGTCAGGGGAGAGGAACACTGAAGCTTTCTTT.

This clone was observed a few times. The chain has TRBV19 and TRBJ1-2; perhaps TRBD1 as D (5 bases). This CDR3 comprises 14 residues. Trimming pared 4 bases from V and 4 bases from J, leaving 13 bases between. The germline gives CDR1 LNHDA, CDR2 SQIVND (reference sequence). The CDR3 nucleotides read TGTGCCAGTAGTACTGGGGAGGGACGCTATGGCTACACCTTC. This encodes CASSTGEGRYGYTF.

This clone was counted between two and nine times. CDR3 DNA: TGTGCCAGCAGGCCAAGGGGGAGCTATGGCTACACCTTC. Amino acid sequence: CASRPRGSYGYTF. The chain recombines TRBV7-9 with TRBJ1-2; D is possibly TRBD1 (6 bases). The CDR3 is made up of 13 amino acids. Germline CDR1 and CDR2: SEHNR and FQNEAQ (reference sequence). Trimming cost V 6 bases and J 4 bases, with 12 bases left between them. The variable domain in full, with the rest retrieved from reference TRBV7-9 and TRBJ1-2, is DTGVSQNPRHKITKRGQNVTFRCDPISEHNRLYWYRQTLGQGPEFLTYFQNEAQLEKSRLLSDRFSAERPKGSFSTLEIQRTEQGDSAMYLCASRPRGSYGYTFGSGTRLTVV.

The V gene is TRBV27, the J gene TRBJ2-7; 7 bases align to TRBD2. Per germline, CDR1 MNHEY and CDR2 SMNVEV (reference sequence). The V and J ends lost 2 bases and 1 base, in that order; junction bases with no gene match: 11. This CDR3 is 17 amino acids long. CDR3 bases: TGTGCCAGCAGTTTAACTTACGCTAGCGGCAATTCCTACGAGCAGTACTTC. Encoded protein: CASSLTYASGNSYEQYF.

The chain employs TRBV5-4 and TRBJ2-7; D tentatively fits TRBD1 or TRBD2 (5 bases each). Germline CDR1 reads SGHNT; CDR2 reads YYREEE (reference sequence). V was clipped by 4 bases and J by 3 bases, with 11 bases between them. The CDR3 loop spans 13 amino acids. CDR3 bases: TGTGCCAGCAGCCAGGGAGTCCTCTACGAGCAGTACTTC. Protein product: CASSQGVLYEQYF.

The chain employs TRBV2 and TRBJ2-7, with 7 bases that match TRBD2. V was pared by 2 bases and J by 6 bases, with 4 bases of the junction left unmatched. CDR3 size: 13 residues. The germline V gene has CDR1 SNHLY and CDR2 FYNNEI. Written as DNA, the CDR3 is TGTGCCAGCAGTGAAAGGGGAGGGGTCGAGCAGTACTTC. It is translated as CASSERGGVEQYF.

V is TRBV5-4 and J is TRBJ2-7; 8 bases are a match to TRBD2. V lost 5 bases to trimming and J lost 0 bases; unmatched junction nucleotides: 4. Germline V gene data show CDR1 as SGHNT and CDR2 as YYREEE (reference sequence). The CDR3 totals 14 residues. CDR3: CASSSGGNSYEQYF. The DNA of the CDR3 is TGTGCCAGCAGTTCGGGGGGGAACTCCTACGAGCAGTACTTC.

This clone has only a few counts. The CDR3 loop is CASTRTLGGELFF. CDR3 DNA: TGTGCCAGCACCCGGACACTTGGAGGGGAGCTGTTTTTT. This sequence joins TRBV2 and TRBJ2-2; D may be TRBD1 (5 bases). Germline values: CDR1 SNHLY, CDR2 FYNNEI. V was clipped by 7 bases and J by 8 bases, with 14 bases between them. The CDR3 is 13 residues long. The entire variable domain, with the rest obtained from reference TRBV2 and TRBJ2-2, is as follows: EPEVTQTPSHQVTQMGQEVILRCVPISNHLYFYWYRQILGQKVEFLVSFYNNEISEKSEIFDDQFSVERPDGSNFTLKIRSTKLEDSAMYFCASTRTLGGELFFGEGSRLTVL.

V gene TRBV2 combines with J gene TRBJ1-4; D uncertain. Germline lookup yields CDR1 SNHLY and CDR2 FYNNEI. Trimming took 8 bases from V and 0 from J, leaving 19 bases between them. The CDR3 is made up of 17 amino acids. CDR3 nucleotides: TGTGCCAGCTTCCGGAACGGGATTTCCACAACTAATGAAAAACTGTTTTTT. Protein product: CASFRNGISTTNEKLFF.

The V gene is TRBV5-1, the J gene TRBJ1-1; D not certain. Deletions cut 0 bases from V and 1 base from J, with 10 bases between. Germline V CDR1 and CDR2: SGHRS, YFSETQ. CDR3 length equals 15 residues. CDR3 nucleotide sequence: TGCGCCAGCAGCTTGGTCGGGATCGAGAACACTGAAGCTTTCTTT. Translation: CASSLVGIENTEAFF.

This clone was picked up a small number of times. This chain uses TRBV4-1 with TRBJ2-1; 8 nucleotides match TRBD2. J was trimmed by 0 bases and V by 4 bases; bases with no gene match: 11. The CDR3 has 18 residues. Germline assignment: CDR1 MGHRA and CDR2 YSYEKL. This CDR3 is CASSRIAGHRPSYNEQFF. DNA for the CDR3: TGCGCCAGCAGCCGAATAGCGGGACACCGCCCCTCCTACAATGAGCAGTTCTTC.

CDR3 nucleotides: TGTGCCAGCTCACCCGGGACTAGCGTCTACGAGCAGTACTTC. It specifies CASSPGTSVYEQYF. The V call is TRBV18, the J call TRBJ2-7; TRBD2 aligns across 10 bases. Trimming removed 3 bases from V and 3 bases from J; junction bases left unmatched: 2. The germline V gene encodes CDR1 KGHSH and CDR2 LQKENI. This CDR3 region has 14 residues.

The J gene is TRBJ1-1, the V gene TRBV30; no reliable D call. The CDR3 has 10 amino acids. Germline V gives CDR1 GTSNPN, CDR2 SVGIG (reference sequence). CDR3 coding DNA: TGTTGGGGTTTCGACACTGAAGCTTTCTTT. It encodes CWGFDTEAFF.

The V and J genes are TRBV12-3 or TRBV12-4 and TRBJ2-1; possible D gene TRBD2, 5 bases. V dropped 2 bases and J dropped 9 bases, with 8 bases sitting between them. The CDR3 totals 12 residues. The CDR3 spells CASSLWAGEQFF. The CDR3, as DNA: TGTGCCAGCAGTTTATGGGCGGGTGAGCAGTTCTTC.

The table lists this clone with a count of one. The chain recombines TRBV3-1 (or the pseudogene TRBV3-2) with TRBJ1-1; D remains ambiguous. CDR3 length: 16 residues. Germline V gene data show CDR1 as LGHDT and CDR2 as YNNKEL (reference sequence). The ends were cut back, 0 bases at V and 4 bases at J, with 15 bases in the middle. For the CDR3, the DNA is TGTGCCAGCAGCCAAGATGGTTCCAGCGGGAGCACTGAAGCTTTCTTT. It specifies CASSQDGSSGSTEAFF.

The genes are TRBV12-5 and TRBJ1-5; D is uncertain. Germline loops: CDR1 LGHNT, CDR2 FRNRAP. This CDR3 is 12 amino acids long. Trimming took off 7 bases at V and 2 bases at J, with 6 bases between the two ends. In nucleotides, the CDR3 is TGTGCTAGTGCCCCGGGCAATCAGCCCCAGCATTTT. Residues: CASAPGNQPQHF.

V gene TRBV19 combines with J gene TRBJ2-1, with 10 bases fitting TRBD2. The CDR3 totals 21 residues. Germline V CDR1 and CDR2: LNHDA, SQIVND (reference sequence). Trimming removed 8 bases from V and 0 bases from J; junction bases left unmatched: 22. CDR3 DNA sequence: TGTGCCAGTCAGTATGGAAGCGGGACTAGCGCTACTCCGGGCTCCTACAATGAGCAGTTCTTC. Residues: CASQYGSGTSATPGSYNEQFF.

The chain combines TRBV6-5 with TRBJ2-3; D not resolved. The CDR3 consists of 13 residues. Germline assignment: CDR1 MNHEY and CDR2 SVGAGI. Trimming cost V 4 bases and J 1 base, with 6 bases left between them. For the CDR3, the DNA is TGTGCCAGCAGTTTTGGCGGCACAGATACGCAGTATTTT. Translating gives CASSFGGTDTQYF.

The V gene is TRBV18, the J gene TRBJ2-7; D may be TRBD1 (6 bases). CDR1 is KGHSH, CDR2 LQKENI, per germline. Between the trimmed V and J ends, which lost 4 bases and 3 bases, there was a span of 10 bases. This CDR3 spans 13 amino acids. The CDR3 coding sequence is TGTGCCAGCTCACGGGGGCAGGACTACGAGCAGTACTTC. Translated: CASSRGQDYEQYF.

This chain uses TRBV27 with TRBJ2-1, with D tentatively TRBD2 (5 bases). The CDR3 totals 15 residues. The V gene lost 5 bases and the J gene lost 0 bases, with 11 bases spanning the gap. Germline values: CDR1 MNHEY, CDR2 SMNVEV (reference sequence). The CDR3, as DNA: TGTGCCAGCAGTAGAGGGTTCCCCTCCTACAATGAGCAGTTCTTC. Translated, it gives CASSRGFPSYNEQFF.

The CDR3 nucleotides are TGTGCCAGCAGCTTAGAGAGGTACACTGAAGCTTTCTTT. Translating gives CASSLERYTEAFF. This rearrangement joins TRBV7-9 to TRBJ1-1; D uncertain. Trimming took off 1 base at V and 3 bases at J, with 6 bases between the two ends. This CDR3 region has 13 residues. Germline V gene sequence: CDR1 SEHNR, CDR2 FQNEAQ (reference sequence).